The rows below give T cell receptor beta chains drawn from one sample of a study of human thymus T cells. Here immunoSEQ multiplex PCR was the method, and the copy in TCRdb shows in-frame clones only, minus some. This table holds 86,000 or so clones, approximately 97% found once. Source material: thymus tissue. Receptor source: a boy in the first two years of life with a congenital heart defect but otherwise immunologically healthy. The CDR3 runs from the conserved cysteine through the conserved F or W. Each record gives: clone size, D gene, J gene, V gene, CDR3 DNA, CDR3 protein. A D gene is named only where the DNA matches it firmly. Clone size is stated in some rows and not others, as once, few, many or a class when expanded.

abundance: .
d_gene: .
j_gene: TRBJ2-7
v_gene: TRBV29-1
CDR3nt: TGCAGCGTTCGTACCGCCACCTCCTACGAGCAGTACTTC
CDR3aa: CSVRTATSYEQYF

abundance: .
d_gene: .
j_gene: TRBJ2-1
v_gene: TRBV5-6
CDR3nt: TGTGCCAGCAGCTTGCGGGACTTTTTATACAATGAGCAGTTCTTC
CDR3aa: CASSLRDFLYNEQFF

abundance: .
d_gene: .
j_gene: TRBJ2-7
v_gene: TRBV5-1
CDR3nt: TGCGCCAGCAGCGCGAAGAGACTCGGCACCTACGAGCAGTACTTC
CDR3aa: CASSAKRLGTYEQYF

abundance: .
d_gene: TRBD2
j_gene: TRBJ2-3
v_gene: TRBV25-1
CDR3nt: TGTGCCAGCAGTGAGGGACTAGCGGGGATCACAGATACGCAGTATTTT
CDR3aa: CASSEGLAGITDTQYF

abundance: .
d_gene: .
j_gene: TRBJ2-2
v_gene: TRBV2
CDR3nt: TGTGCCAGCATCCGAAATGGCGGGGAGCTGTTTTTT
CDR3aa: CASIRNGGELFF

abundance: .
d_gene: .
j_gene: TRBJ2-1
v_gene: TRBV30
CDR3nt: TGTGCCTGGAGTTGTCAGGTTGGGACTGGGTCCTACAATGAGCAGTTCTTC
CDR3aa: CAWSCQVGTGSYNEQFF

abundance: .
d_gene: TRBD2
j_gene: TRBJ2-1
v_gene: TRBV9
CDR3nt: TGTGCCAGCAGCGTACACCGGACTAGCGGGAGGAGGTGGAATGAGCAGTTCTTC
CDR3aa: CASSVHRTSGRRWNEQFF

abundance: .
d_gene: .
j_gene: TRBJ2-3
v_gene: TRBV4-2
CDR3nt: TGTGCCAGCAGCCAAGATCCGGCGCAGCAATCTATAAGCACAGATACGCAGTATTTT
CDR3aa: CASSQDPAQQSISTDTQYF

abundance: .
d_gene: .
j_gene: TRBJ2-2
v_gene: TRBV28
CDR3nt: TGTGCCAGCAGTGTGAACACCGGGGAGCTGTTTTTT
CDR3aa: CASSVNTGELFF

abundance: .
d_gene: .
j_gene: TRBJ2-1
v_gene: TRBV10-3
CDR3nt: TGTGCCATCAGTGAGGACAGGAGCTCCTACAATGAGCAGTTCTTC
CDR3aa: CAISEDRSSYNEQFF

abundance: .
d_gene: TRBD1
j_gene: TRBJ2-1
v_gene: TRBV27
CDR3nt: TGTGCCAGCAGTAGGGACAGACTCTACAATGAGCAGTTCTTC
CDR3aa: CASSRDRLYNEQFF

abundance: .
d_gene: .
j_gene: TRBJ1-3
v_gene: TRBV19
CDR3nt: TGTGCCAGCGCTGGGGGTCCTAGAAACACCATATATTTT
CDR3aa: CASAGGPRNTIYF

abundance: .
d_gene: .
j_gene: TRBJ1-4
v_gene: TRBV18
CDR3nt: TGTGCCAGCTCACCACCGGGAAGGGTCCGTGAAAAACTGTTTTTT
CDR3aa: CASSPPGRVREKLFF

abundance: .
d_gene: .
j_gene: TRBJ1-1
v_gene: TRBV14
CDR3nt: TGTGCCAGCAGCCAAGACCGGAGGGGGAACACTGAAGCTTTCTTT
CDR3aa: CASSQDRRGNTEAFF

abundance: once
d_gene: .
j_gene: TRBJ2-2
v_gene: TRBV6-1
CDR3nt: TGTGCCAGCAAGTATTACAGGGAGAACACCGGGGAGCTGTTTTTT
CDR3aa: CASKYYRENTGELFF

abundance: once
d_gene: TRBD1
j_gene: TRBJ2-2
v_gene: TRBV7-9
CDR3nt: TGTGCCAGCAGCTTAGACAGGGGAGACACCGGGGAGCTGTTTTTT
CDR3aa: CASSLDRGDTGELFF

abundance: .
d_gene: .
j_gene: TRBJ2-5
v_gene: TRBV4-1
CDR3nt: TGCGCCAGCAGCCAATCGCTCGGGGAAGAGACCCAGTACTTC
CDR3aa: CASSQSLGEETQYF

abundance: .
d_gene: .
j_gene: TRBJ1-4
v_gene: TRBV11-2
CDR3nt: TGTGCCAGCAGCTTAGTAGGCGGGCCACTTAATGAAAAACTGTTTTTT
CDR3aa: CASSLVGGPLNEKLFF

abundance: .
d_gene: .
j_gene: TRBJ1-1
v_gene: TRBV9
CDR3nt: TGTGCCAGCAGCGTAGACGTACGACAGCTTGAAGCTTTCTTT
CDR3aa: CASSVDVRQLEAFF

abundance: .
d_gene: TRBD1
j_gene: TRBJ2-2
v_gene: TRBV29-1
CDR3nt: TGCAGCGTTGAGGACAGGTCCTACACCGGGGAGCTGTTTTTT
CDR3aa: CSVEDRSYTGELFF

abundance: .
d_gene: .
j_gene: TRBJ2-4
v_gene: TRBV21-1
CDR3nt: TGTGCCAGCAGCAAAGGTCTGGTTCGGTCGGCCAAAAACATTCAGTACTTC
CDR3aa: CASSKGLVRSAKNIQYF

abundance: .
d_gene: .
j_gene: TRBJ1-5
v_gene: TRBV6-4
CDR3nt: TGTGCCAGCAGTGATACCTCCCTGAGGGCCGGGCAGCCCCAGCATTTT
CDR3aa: CASSDTSLRAGQPQHF

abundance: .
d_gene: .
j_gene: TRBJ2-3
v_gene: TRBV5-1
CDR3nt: TGCGCCAGCAGCCCCCGAAACAGGGGCACAGATACGCAGTATTTT
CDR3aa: CASSPRNRGTDTQYF

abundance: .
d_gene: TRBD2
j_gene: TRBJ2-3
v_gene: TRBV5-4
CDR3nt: TGTGCCAGCAGCTCCAAGCGGGGTGGAAGCACAGATACGCAGTATTTT
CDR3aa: CASSSKRGGSTDTQYF

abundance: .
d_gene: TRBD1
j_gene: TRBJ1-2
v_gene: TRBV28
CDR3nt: TGTGCCAGCAGGAAGGAGGGGGCGCAGGGCTACACCTTC
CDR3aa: CASRKEGAQGYTF

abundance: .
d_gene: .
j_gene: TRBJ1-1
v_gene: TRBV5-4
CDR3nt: TGTGCCAGCAGCTTGGTATATGGGCGCGGGTACACTGAAGCTTTCTTT
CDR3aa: CASSLVYGRGYTEAFF

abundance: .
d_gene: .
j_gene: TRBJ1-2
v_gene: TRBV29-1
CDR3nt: TGCAGCGCCCCGCTAGGGCAGGCACCTTATGGCTACACCTTC
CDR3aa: CSAPLGQAPYGYTF

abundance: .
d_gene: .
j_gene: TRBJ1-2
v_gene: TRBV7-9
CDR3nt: TGTGCCAGCAGCCAAGGGTGGGAGGATGGCTACACCTTC
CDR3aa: CASSQGWEDGYTF

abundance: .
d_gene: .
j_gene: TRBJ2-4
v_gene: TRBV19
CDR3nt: TGTGCCAGTAGTGCCTCAGGGGGAGGCGGCATTCAGTACTTC
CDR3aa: CASSASGGGGIQYF

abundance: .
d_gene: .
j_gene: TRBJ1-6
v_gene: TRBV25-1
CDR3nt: TGTGCCAGCACTTCCGGGACCGGAGAATCACCCCTCCACTTT
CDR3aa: CASTSGTGESPLHF

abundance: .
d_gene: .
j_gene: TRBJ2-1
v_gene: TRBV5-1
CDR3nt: TGCGCCAGCAGCCCCGAGATAGCTCAGCTCAATGAGCAGTTCTTC
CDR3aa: CASSPEIAQLNEQFF

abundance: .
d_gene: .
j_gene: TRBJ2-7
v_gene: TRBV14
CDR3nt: TGTGCCAGCAGCCAAGTAGGACGGTCCTACGAGCAGTACTTC
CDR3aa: CASSQVGRSYEQYF

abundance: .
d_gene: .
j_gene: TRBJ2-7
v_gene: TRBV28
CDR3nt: TGTGCCAGCAGCCGAGGGGCCAGGCTCTACGAGCAGTACTTC
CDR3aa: CASSRGARLYEQYF

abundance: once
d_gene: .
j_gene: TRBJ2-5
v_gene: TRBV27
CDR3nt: TGTGCCAGCAGTTCCTTAGCAGGTTTCCAACAAGAGACCCAGTACTTC
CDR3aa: CASSSLAGFQQETQYF

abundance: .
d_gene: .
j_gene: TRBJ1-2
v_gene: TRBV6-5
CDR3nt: TGTGCCAGCAGTTACCCGAGGAGGGATTGCTATGGCTACACCTTC
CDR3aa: CASSYPRRDCYGYTF

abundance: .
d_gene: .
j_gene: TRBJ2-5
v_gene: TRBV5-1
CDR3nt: TGCGCCAGCAGCTTTGGTGAGACCCAGTACTTC
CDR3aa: CASSFGETQYF

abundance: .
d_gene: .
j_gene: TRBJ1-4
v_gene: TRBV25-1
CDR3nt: TGTGCCAGCCGACCAGTGGAGACTAATGAAAAACTGTTTTTT
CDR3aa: CASRPVETNEKLFF

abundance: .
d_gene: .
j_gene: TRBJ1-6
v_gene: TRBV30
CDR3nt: TGTGCCTGGAACTCAGGGAGAAAATATAATTCACCCCTCCACTTT
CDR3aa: CAWNSGRKYNSPLHF

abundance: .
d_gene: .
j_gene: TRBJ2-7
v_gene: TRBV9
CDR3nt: TGTGCCAGCAGCGAGGACAGATCTTCCTACGAGCAGTACTTC
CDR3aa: CASSEDRSSYEQYF

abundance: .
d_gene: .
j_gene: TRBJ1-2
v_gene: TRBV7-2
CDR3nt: TGTGCCAGCAGCCTCCAGGATAAATCTAACTATGGCTACACCTTC
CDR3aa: CASSLQDKSNYGYTF

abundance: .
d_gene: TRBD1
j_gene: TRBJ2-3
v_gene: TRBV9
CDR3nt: TGTGCCAGCAGCGAGAGAGGGGGCGGCACAGATACGCAGTATTTT
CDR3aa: CASSERGGGTDTQYF

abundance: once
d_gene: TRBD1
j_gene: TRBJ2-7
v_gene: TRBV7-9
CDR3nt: TGTGCCAGCAGCCCGGGACAGGCTTCCTACGAGCAGTACTTC
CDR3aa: CASSPGQASYEQYF

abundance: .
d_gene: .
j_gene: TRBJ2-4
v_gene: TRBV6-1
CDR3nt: TGTGCCAGCAGGAAACAGGGCCCCAAAAACATTCAGTACTTC
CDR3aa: CASRKQGPKNIQYF

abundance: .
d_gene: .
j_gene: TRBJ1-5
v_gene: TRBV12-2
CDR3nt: TGTGCAAGTCGCTTAATGTCGGCGGCAGAAAGAAGCGATAGCAATCAGCCCCAGCATTTT
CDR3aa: CASRLMSAAERSDSNQPQHF